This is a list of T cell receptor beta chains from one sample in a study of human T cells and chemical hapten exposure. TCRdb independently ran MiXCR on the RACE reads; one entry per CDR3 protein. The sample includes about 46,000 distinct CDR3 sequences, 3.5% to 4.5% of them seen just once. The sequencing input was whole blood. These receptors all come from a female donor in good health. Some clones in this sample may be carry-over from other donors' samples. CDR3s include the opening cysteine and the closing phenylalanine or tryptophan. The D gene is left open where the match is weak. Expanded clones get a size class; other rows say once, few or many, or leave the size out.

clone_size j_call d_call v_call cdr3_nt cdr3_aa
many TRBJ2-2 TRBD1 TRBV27 TGTGCCAGCAGTTCCAACCCGGGACAGGGCATGCCCTCGAACACCGGGGAGCTGTTTTTT CASSSNPGQGMPSNTGELFF
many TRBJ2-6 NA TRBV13 TGTGCCAGCAGCTTACGGGGCTTAGGTGGGGCCAACGTCCTGACTTTC CASSLRGLGGANVLTF
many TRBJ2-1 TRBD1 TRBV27 TGTGCCAGCAGTTCAGGGACAGGGGGCGATGAGCAGTTCTTC CASSSGTGGDEQFF
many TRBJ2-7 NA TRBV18 TGTGCCAGCTCGACTGGAGGCCGAGGCGAGGAGTACTTC CASSTGGRGEEYF
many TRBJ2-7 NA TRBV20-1 TGCAGTGCTAGGTGGGGGCGCGAGCAGTACTTC CSARWGREQYF
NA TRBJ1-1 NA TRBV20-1 TGCAGTGCTAGAGATCTTTTCGGATTGGACACTGAAGCTTTCTTT CSARDLFGLDTEAFF
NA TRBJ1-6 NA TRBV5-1 TGCGCCAGCAGCCAGGCAACAGGGCGAAAAAATTCACCCCTCCACTTT CASSQATGRKNSPLHF
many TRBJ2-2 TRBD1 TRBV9 TGTGCCAGCAGCCCCTTCAGGGGGCGGTCGGGGGAGCTGTTTTTT CASSPFRGRSGELFF
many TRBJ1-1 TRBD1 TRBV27 TGTGCCAGCAGTTTGAGCGGTGACAGGGGGCGCAGACAAGCTTTCTTT CASSLSGDRGRRQAFF
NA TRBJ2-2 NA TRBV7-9 TGTGCCAGCAGCTTAGAGGTCTATTATGTCGGGGTCCAGAACACCGGGGAGCTGTTTTTT CASSLEVYYVGVQNTGELFF